This T cell receptor beta chain was captured by sequencing in a study of vaccination and CD4 T cells after COVID-19. Regarding this clonotype: The antigen remains undetermined.

Trimming shortened V by 2 bases and J by 1 base, and 6 bases separated the two germline ends. This CDR3 spans 13 amino acids. Germline V gene data show CDR1 as SGDLS and CDR2 as YYNGEE. With the Oncomine TCR Beta short-read assay, DNA from cultured CD4+ T cells was sequenced. MiXCR was run by TCRdb on the PCR reads, yielding one entry per CDR3 protein. Among about 15,000 distinct CDR3 sequences listed, 50% to 60% were seen once. The treatment here: approximately 10-day PBMC culture with coronavirus spike peptide pools or control peptides (ViraFEST assay). The chain recombines TRBV9 with TRBJ1-1, with D unclear. The sample consisted of CD4+ T cells from blood, cultured in vitro. The sequence was obtained from a human donor who had recovered from COVID-19. The CDR3 DNA reads TGTGCCAGCAGCGTCGTGACGAACACTGAAGCTTTCTTT. Its translation: CASSVVTNTEAFF.